One sample yielded the 31 T cell receptor beta chains listed below, sequenced in a study of OX40 agonist ivuxolimab in advanced cancers. TCRdb's table, derived via immunoSEQ multiplex PCR, lists solely in-frame clones and lacks some. The repertoire holds tens of thousands of clones, with more than 85% as singletons. Sequencing was performed on CD4+ or CD8+ T cells sorted from blood, taken in a trial of the OX40 agonist ivuxolimab. All receptors come from an adult with an advanced solid tumor such as melanoma, head and neck, liver or kidney cancer.

In its sample, this clone was seen a few times. The chain joins TRBV6-1 to TRBJ1-2, with TRBD1 as a possible D gene (5 bases). The CDR3 is 13 residues long. Germline CDR1 reads MNHNS; CDR2 reads SASEGT. V gave up 8 bases and J gave up 4 bases, with 14 bases separating them. CDR3 nucleotides: TGTGCCAGCTGGGCCAGGGCGAGCTATGGCTACACCTTC. This codes for CASWARASYGYTF.

The chain combines TRBV6-5 with TRBJ1-4; D remains ambiguous. The CDR3 runs to 14 residues. Germline-derived CDR1 and CDR2 are MNHEY and SVGAGI. The V end was cut by 0 bases, the J end by 0 bases, with 2 bases between. CDR3 in amino acids: CASSYSATNEKLFF. In DNA, the CDR3 is TGTGCCAGCAGTTACTCAGCAACTAATGAAAAACTGTTTTTT.

This chain uses TRBV27 with TRBJ2-7, with D maybe TRBD1 (5 bases). V lost 2 bases and J lost 1, with 12 bases in between. Germline V CDR1 and CDR2: MNHEY, SMNVEV (reference sequence). The CDR3 runs 15 residues. The CDR3 loop is CASSLMQGRSYEQYF. CDR3 coding DNA: TGTGCCAGCAGTTTAATGCAGGGTCGGTCCTACGAGCAGTACTTC.

The rearrangement uses TRBV29-1 and TRBJ2-3; TRBD1 is a possible D gene (5 bases). Germline V lookup: CDR1 SQVTM, CDR2 ANQGSEA. The CDR3 consists of 14 residues. Trimming stripped 7 bases from V and 3 bases from J, with 17 bases between. In DNA form, the CDR3 reads TGCAGCGGACGAACAAGAAGGGGAACAGATACGCAGTATTTT. Translation gives CSGRTRRGTDTQYF.

The chain carries TRBV11-2 and TRBJ1-1, with a weak D call TRBD1 (5 bases). This CDR3 spans 15 amino acids. V was clipped by 5 bases and J by 1 base, with 14 bases between them. Germline V gene lookup returns CDR1 SGHAT and CDR2 FQNNGV. CDR3 nucleotide sequence: TGTGCCAGCAGCCCACCATCTACAGGGAACACTGAAGCTTTCTTT. Amino acids: CASSPPSTGNTEAFF.

The chain joins TRBV5-1 to TRBJ2-3, with 8 bases identical to TRBD2. The germline gives CDR1 SGHRS, CDR2 YFSETQ. CDR3 size: 17 residues. V shed 4 bases, J shed 3 bases, and the junction held 13 bases outside the gene matches. Here the CDR3 reads CASSRGPRGGMTDTQYF. In nucleotides, the CDR3 is TGCGCCAGCAGCAGAGGCCCTCGCGGGGGGATGACAGATACGCAGTATTTT.

This clone was observed a single time. The rearrangement uses TRBV5-4 and TRBJ2-1; possible D gene TRBD2, 5 bases. Germline V gene data show CDR1 as SGHNT and CDR2 as YYREEE (reference sequence). The CDR3 runs 15 residues. Between the trimmed V and J ends, which lost 4 bases and 6 bases, there was a span of 17 bases. The CDR3 is CASSVSGIRGNEQFF. CDR3 nucleotide sequence: TGTGCCAGCAGCGTCTCCGGGATCCGGGGCAATGAGCAGTTCTTC.

Written as DNA, the CDR3 is TGCAGCGCCCGGGGTGGGTTGAACACTGAAGCTTTCTTT. Translating gives CSARGGLNTEAFF. The chain combines TRBV29-1 with TRBJ1-1; D ambiguous. V was trimmed by 7 bases and J by 0 bases, leaving 12 bases between them. Germline CDR1 reads SQVTM; CDR2 reads ANQGSEA. This CDR3 is built from 13 residues.

The gene calls are TRBV6-1 and TRBJ1-2; unclear D gene. V was shortened by 4 bases and J by 8 bases, with 14 bases between the two germline ends. The CDR3 is 13 amino acids. The germline V gene encodes CDR1 MNHNS and CDR2 SASEGT. This CDR3 is CASSVSGIYGYTF. CDR3 DNA sequence: TGTGCCAGCAGTGTGTCAGGCATTTACGGCTACACCTTC.

The chain couples TRBV19 to TRBJ2-1; 12 bases line up with TRBD2. The trim removed 4 bases at V and 6 bases at J, leaving 10 bases unmatched. The CDR3 loop spans 17 amino acids. CDR1 and CDR2 (germline): LNHDA, SQIVND (reference sequence). The CDR3 DNA reads as TGTGCCAGTAGTAAGACTAGCGGGGGAGCCCTCGGCAATGAGCAGTTCTTC. Protein product: CASSKTSGGALGNEQFF.

A single count supports this clone. The V gene is TRBV5-1, the J gene TRBJ1-2, with 7 bases identical to TRBD1. Germline trimming cut 4 bases from V and 0 bases from J; bases unmatched to any gene: 6. The germline V gene has CDR1 SGHRS and CDR2 YFSETQ. The CDR3 is made up of 15 amino acids. The CDR3: CASSPRTGTNYGYTF. Here the CDR3 DNA reads TGCGCCAGCAGCCCGCGGACAGGTACTAACTATGGCTACACCTTC.

The V call is TRBV5-6, the J call TRBJ2-3; tentatively, D is TRBD1 (6 bases). The CDR3 has 15 residues. Germline loops: CDR1 SGHDT, CDR2 YYEEEE. The V end lost 2 bases, the J end lost 0 bases, and 10 bases lay between the germline ends. In nucleotides, the CDR3 is TGTGCCAGCAGCTTACCAGGGGTTAGCACAGATACGCAGTATTTT. Translated: CASSLPGVSTDTQYF.

This clone was detected only once. The rearrangement joins TRBV18 to TRBJ2-2; D uncertain. Germline V lookup: CDR1 KGHSH, CDR2 LQKENI. The ends were cut back, 1 base at V and 2 bases at J, with 8 bases in the middle. The CDR3 length is 15 residues. The CDR3 nucleotides read TGTGCCAGCTCACCACAGGGCCGCAACACCGGGGAGCTGTTTTTT. It translates to CASSPQGRNTGELFF.

This clone was found once. The rearrangement uses TRBV11-2 and TRBJ2-6, with a weak D call TRBD1 (5 bases). V was shortened by 6 bases and J by 1 base, with 10 bases between the two germline ends. The length of the CDR3 is 15 residues. Germline lookup yields CDR1 SGHAT and CDR2 FQNNGV. The CDR3 reads CASRVSGSGANVLTF. In nucleotides, the CDR3 is TGTGCCAGCAGGGTATCAGGGTCTGGGGCCAACGTCCTGACTTTC.

The chain couples TRBV6-4 to TRBJ1-2; 8 positions agree with TRBD1. The germline V gene has CDR1 MRHNA and CDR2 SNTAGT. Germline trimming cut 6 bases from V and 7 bases from J; bases unmatched to any gene: 10. The CDR3 extends over 14 amino acids. Here the CDR3 DNA reads TGTGCCAGCAGGAAAGAAGGACAGGGTGGTGGCTACACCTTC. The encoded protein is CASRKEGQGGGYTF.

The rearrangement links TRBV5-1 to TRBJ1-1; D is possibly TRBD1 (5 bases). Germline values: CDR1 SGHRS, CDR2 YFSETQ. This CDR3 has 14 amino acids. V was cut by 4 bases and J by 6 bases, with 16 bases left in between. CDR3 protein: CASSPGDGISEAFF. The CDR3 nucleotides are TGCGCCAGCAGCCCGGGGGACGGCATCTCTGAAGCTTTCTTT.

The chain carries TRBV18 and TRBJ1-4; 7 nucleotides agree with TRBD1. The CDR3 totals 14 residues. Germline CDR1 reads KGHSH; CDR2 reads LQKENI. V was clipped by 4 bases and J by 8 bases; unmatched bases: 7. The CDR3 loop reads CASSRERTGEKLFF. DNA for the CDR3: TGTGCCAGCTCACGCGAGAGGACAGGCGAAAAACTGTTTTTT.

The CDR3 spells CASSRARPYGYTF. The CDR3 DNA sequence: TGTGCCAGCAGCCGCGCCAGGCCCTATGGCTACACCTTC. This rearrangement joins TRBV7-9 to TRBJ1-2; D is unclear. The germline V and J ends were trimmed by 5 bases and 4 bases, with 11 bases remaining between them. The germline V gene encodes CDR1 SEHNR and CDR2 FQNEAQ (reference sequence). This CDR3 is built from 13 residues.

This rearrangement joins TRBV5-1 to TRBJ2-3, with a weak D call TRBD1 (5 bases). The CDR3 is 17 residues long. The germline gives CDR1 SGHRS, CDR2 YFSETQ. Between the trimmed V and J ends, which lost 1 base and 0 bases, there was a span of 15 bases. CDR3 amino acids: CASSLSNRRSSTDTQYF. In nucleotides, the CDR3 is TGCGCCAGCAGCTTGTCCAACAGGAGATCTAGCACAGATACGCAGTATTTT.

This chain uses TRBV19 with TRBJ1-1; 11 nucleotides align to TRBD1. The CDR3 has 14 residues. Germline values: CDR1 LNHDA, CDR2 SQIVND (reference sequence). Unmatched junction bases numbered 3, after V lost 4 bases and J lost 5 bases. DNA of the CDR3: TGTGCCAGTAGTAAAGGACAGGGGGCGACTGAAGCTTTCTTT. Its translation: CASSKGQGATEAFF. The full variable domain, completed using reference TRBV19 and TRBJ1-1, is DGGITQSPKYLFRKEGQNVTLSCEQNLNHDAMYWYRQDPGQGLRLIYYSQIVNDFQKGDIAEGYSVSREKKESFPLTVTSAQKNPTAFYLCASSKGQGATEAFFGQGTRLTVV.

This clone was seen only once. The V call is TRBV10-3, the J call TRBJ1-2; D not certain. Trimming removed 2 bases at V and 4 bases at J, with 5 bases between. Germline lookup yields CDR1 ENHRY and CDR2 SYGVKD. The CDR3 spans 12 residues. Here the CDR3 DNA reads TGTGCCATCAGTGAGGGCCTCTATGGCTACACCTTC. Its translation: CAISEGLYGYTF.

The rearrangement uses TRBV6-1 and TRBJ1-5; D is possibly TRBD1 (6 bases). V lost 6 bases and J 3 bases, leaving 9 bases between the germline ends. The CDR3 runs to 13 residues. CDR1 is MNHNS, CDR2 SASEGT, per germline. The CDR3 DNA reads TGTGCCAGCAGCGGACAGTACAATCAGCCCCAGCATTTT. It codes for CASSGQYNQPQHF.

The chain couples TRBV5-1 to TRBJ1-2; possible D gene TRBD1, 5 bases. Germline CDR1 reads SGHRS; CDR2 reads YFSETQ. V was clipped by 4 bases and J by 5 bases, with 27 bases between them. This CDR3 is built from 18 residues. Here the CDR3 DNA reads TGCGCCAGCAGCCCCGGAAGGGGAGGACAATGGTGGGGGTATGGCTACACCTTC. This gives the protein CASSPGRGGQWWGYGYTF. Using reference TRBV5-1 and TRBJ1-2 for the parts outside the CDR3, the full variable domain is KAGVTQTPRYLIKTRGQQVTLSCSPISGHRSVSWYQQTPGQGLQFLFEYFSETQRNKGNFPGRFSGRQFSNSRSEMNVSTLELGDSALYLCASSPGRGGQWWGYGYTFGSGTRLTVV.

This chain links TRBV7-6 with TRBJ2-2; 7 bases are a match to TRBD1. The CDR3 contains 15 residues. The germline CDR1 and CDR2 sequences are SGHVS and FNYEAQ. Unmatched junction bases numbered 1, after V lost 3 bases and J lost 0 bases. CDR3 sequence reads: CASSLGQPNTGELFF. The CDR3 nucleotides are TGTGCCAGCAGCTTGGGACAGCCGAACACCGGGGAGCTGTTTTTT.

The V and J genes are TRBV5-6 and TRBJ1-6; 8 nucleotides match TRBD1. V dropped 5 bases and J dropped 9; count of bases not matched to a gene: 10. CDR1 and CDR2 (germline): SGHDT, YYEEEE. The CDR3 totals 15 residues. The CDR3 coding sequence is TGTGCCAGCAGTAATAACAGGGGGGTCGGTTCACCCCTCCACTTT. Translating gives CASSNNRGVGSPLHF.

The chain links TRBV6-5 to TRBJ1-5; D is undetermined. From germline, CDR1 is MNHEY and CDR2 SVGAGI. V was shortened by 6 bases and J by 3 bases, with 12 bases between the two germline ends. The CDR3 runs to 14 residues. The CDR3 reads CASRADGNNQPQHF. The CDR3 DNA is TGTGCCAGCAGGGCGGACGGCAACAATCAGCCCCAGCATTTT.

This chain connects TRBV6-5 to TRBJ1-2; TRBD1 matches at 9 bases. J lost 6 bases, V lost 6 bases, and 11 bases had no gene match. The V gene's germline CDR1 is MNHEY and CDR2 SVGAGI. CDR3 length equals 15 residues. This CDR3 is CASSPVPGTGHGYTF. The CDR3 bases are TGTGCCAGCAGCCCAGTCCCCGGGACAGGGCATGGCTACACCTTC.

The genes are TRBV2 and TRBJ1-4, with D possibly matching TRBD1 (6 bases). V lost 5 bases and J 2 bases, leaving 9 bases between the germline ends. This CDR3 has 14 amino acids. In germline, CDR1 is SNHLY, CDR2 FYNNEI. The CDR3 nucleotides are TGTGCCAGCAGTCCCAGGGGCACTAATGAAAAACTGTTTTTT. Amino acid sequence: CASSPRGTNEKLFF.

This chain joins TRBV10-2 and TRBJ2-7, with D possibly being TRBD1 (5 bases). Germline assignment: CDR1 WSHSY and CDR2 SAAADI. V lost 2 bases and J 3 bases, leaving 5 bases between the germline ends. This CDR3 region has 12 residues. The CDR3 nucleotides read TGCGCCAGCAGTGAGACAGGCTACGAGCAGTACTTC. This codes for CASSETGYEQYF.

This clone was seen a single time. The chain is built from TRBV19 and TRBJ2-4; weak D call: TRBD2 (6 bases). This CDR3 comprises 16 residues. Trimming cost V 3 bases and J 0 bases, with 12 bases left between them. The V gene's germline CDR1 is LNHDA and CDR2 SQIVND (reference sequence). CDR3 DNA: TGTGCCAGTAGTATTGTGGGAGGCCAAGCCAAAAACATTCAGTACTTC. Translation gives CASSIVGGQAKNIQYF.

This chain joins TRBV5-4 and TRBJ2-7; possibly TRBD1 for D (6 bases). Germline loops: CDR1 SGHNT, CDR2 YYREEE (reference sequence). The CDR3 extends over 13 amino acids. V lost 6 bases to trimming and J lost 0 bases, with 10 bases between them. The CDR3 DNA follows: TGTGCCAGCAACCGACAGGACTCCTACGAGCAGTACTTC. Its translation is CASNRQDSYEQYF.